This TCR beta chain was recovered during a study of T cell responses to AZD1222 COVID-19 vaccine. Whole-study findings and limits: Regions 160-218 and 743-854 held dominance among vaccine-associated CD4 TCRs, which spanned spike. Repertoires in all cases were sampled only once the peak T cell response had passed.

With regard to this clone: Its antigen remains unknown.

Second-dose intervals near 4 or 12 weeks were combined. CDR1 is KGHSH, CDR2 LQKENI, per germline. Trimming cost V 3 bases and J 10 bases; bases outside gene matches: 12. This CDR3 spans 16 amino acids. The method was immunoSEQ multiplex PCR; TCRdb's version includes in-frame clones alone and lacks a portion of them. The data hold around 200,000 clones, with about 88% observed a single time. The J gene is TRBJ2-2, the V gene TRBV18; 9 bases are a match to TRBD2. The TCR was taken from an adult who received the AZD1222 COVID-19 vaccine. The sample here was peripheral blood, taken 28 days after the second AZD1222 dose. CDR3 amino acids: CASSPKGAGGSVELFF. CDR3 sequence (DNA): TGTGCCAGCTCACCGAAGGGAGCGGGAGGCTCGGTGGAGCTGTTTTTT.